One and the same sample provided the 22 T cell receptor beta chains below, sequenced in a study of blood T cells in healthy people across ages. A second PCR, run for about 7 to 11 cycles, used a sample-barcoded 5' primer plus a J-beta primer mix. TCRdb re-called the 5' RACE reads through MiXCR, storing one row per CDR3 protein. The data hold more than 650,000 distinct CDR3 sequences, with over 20% observed a single time. Sequencing was done on a sample of blood. The receptors originated from a man between 65 and 85 years old in good health.

This clonotype showed up just a few times. Compared with germline, one end of the junction differs, possibly owing to a read error. The rearrangement uses TRBV28 and TRBJ2-6, with D possibly TRBD1 on 5 matching bases. Germline V gene sequence: CDR1 MDHEN, CDR2 SYDVKM. The CDR3 runs to 15 residues. The CDR3 spells CASSLPWEGANVPTF. CDR3 in DNA: TGTGCCAGCAGTTTACCGTGGGAAGGGGCCAACGTCCCGACTTTC.

The rearrangement joins TRBV20-1 to TRBJ1-1; no clear D. Germline-derived CDR1 and CDR2 are DFQATT and SNEGSKA (reference sequence). V was cut by 0 bases and J by 7 bases, with 21 bases left in between. This CDR3 contains 16 residues. In nucleotides, the CDR3 is TGCAGTGCTAGAGATACCCCATTCTTGTCGGGTCGTGAAGCTTTCTTT. Its translation: CSARDTPFLSGREAFF.

This sequence joins TRBV6-6 and TRBJ1-4, with TRBD1 identical over 7 bases. The trim removed 5 bases at V and 11 bases at J, leaving 14 bases unmatched. Per the germline V gene, CDR1 is MNHNY and CDR2 is SVGAGI (reference sequence). This CDR3 spans 15 amino acids. DNA for the CDR3: TGTGCCAGCAGTCCCCCCGGGACAGTCACGGCTAAACTGTTTTTT. Residues: CASSPPGTVTAKLFF.

The chain is built from TRBV18 and TRBJ2-4; D not certain. V gave up 6 bases and J gave up 6 bases, with 15 bases separating them. The CDR3 contains 14 residues. Germline CDR1 and CDR2: KGHSH and LQKENI. CDR3 in DNA: TGTGCCAGCTCTACGGACGCAAACACAAACATTCAGTACTTC. It is translated as CASSTDANTNIQYF. Using reference TRBV18 and TRBJ2-4 for the parts outside the CDR3, the full variable domain is NAGVMQNPRHLVRRRGQEARLRCSPMKGHSHVYWYRQLPEEGLKFMVYLQKENIIDESGMPKERFSAEFPKEGPSILRIQQVVRGDSAAYFCASSTDANTNIQYFGAGTRLSVL.

The chain uses TRBV5-1 and TRBJ2-3; 10 bases map to TRBD1. Germline V gene data show CDR1 as SGHRS and CDR2 as YFSETQ. The CDR3 loop spans 15 amino acids. J gave up 2 bases and V 4 bases, and 4 bases lay outside the gene matches. The CDR3 here is CASSVGQGITDTQYF. The CDR3 DNA is TGCGCCAGCAGCGTGGGACAGGGGATCACAGATACGCAGTATTTT.

The chain has TRBV19 and TRBJ2-2, with D unresolved. In germline, CDR1 is LNHDA, CDR2 SQIVND (reference sequence). This CDR3 spans 12 amino acids. The V and J ends lost 5 bases and 6 bases respectively, with 7 bases between them. In nucleotides, the CDR3 is TGTGCCAGTAGTGTAGGGTCCGGGGAGCTGTTTTTT. Translated, it gives CASSVGSGELFF.

This clonotype has just one count. This chain uses TRBV7-9 with TRBJ2-5, with a possible D match to TRBD1 (6 bases). Trimming cost V 3 bases and J 1 base, with 18 bases left between them. Germline V gene lookup returns CDR1 SEHNR and CDR2 FQNEAQ (reference sequence). The CDR3 sequence is 17 residues long. The CDR3 region has the DNA TGTGCCAGCAGCTTCCTCCGGCAGGGGACGGCCCAAGAGACCCAGTACTTC. It is translated as CASSFLRQGTAQETQYF.

In this sample, this clonotype turned up a few times. The V gene is TRBV28, the J gene TRBJ1-6, with D perhaps matching TRBD1 (6 bases). Between the trimmed V and J ends, which lost 7 bases and 7 bases, there was a span of 8 bases. CDR3 size: 12 residues. CDR1 is MDHEN, CDR2 SYDVKM, per germline. CDR3 nucleotide sequence: TGTGCCAGCACTGACAGGAATTCACCCCTCCACTTT. It specifies CASTDRNSPLHF. Full variable domain (remainder filled in from reference TRBV28 and TRBJ1-6): DVKVTQSSRYLVKRTGEKVFLECVQDMDHENMFWYRQDPGLGLRLIYFSYDVKMKEKGDIPEGYSVSREKKERFSLILESASTNQTSMYLCASTDRNSPLHFGNGTRLTVT.

V is TRBV28 and J is TRBJ2-4, with D possibly matching TRBD1 (6 bases). This CDR3 spans 15 amino acids. Per the germline V gene, CDR1 is MDHEN and CDR2 is SYDVKM. The V end was cut by 6 bases, the J end by 1 base, with 13 bases between. Here the CDR3 reads CASRATGKAKNIQYF. The CDR3 DNA is TGTGCCAGCAGAGCTACAGGGAAGGCCAAAAACATTCAGTACTTC.

The chain recombines TRBV12-3 or TRBV12-4 with TRBJ2-1, with D perhaps being TRBD1 or TRBD2 (5 bases each). The CDR3 is 15 residues long. V was cut by 3 bases and J by 2 bases, with 11 bases left in between. The CDR3 DNA is TGTGCCAGCAGTTTCTTCCGGGACCCCTACAATGAGCAGTTCTTC. Its translation: CASSFFRDPYNEQFF.

The chain joins TRBV29-1 to TRBJ1-2; D perhaps matches TRBD1 (6 bases). There are 13 residues in the CDR3. The germline V and J ends were trimmed by 6 bases and 3 bases, with 14 bases remaining between them. CDR1 and CDR2 from the germline V gene are SQVTM and ANQGSEA. The DNA of the CDR3 is TGCAGCGTAGGCAGGGGATCCCACTATGGCTACACCTTC. It encodes CSVGRGSHYGYTF.

The rearrangement uses TRBV20-1 and TRBJ2-7, with D perhaps matching TRBD2 (6 bases). This CDR3 has 17 residues. Trimming pared 3 bases from V and 3 bases from J, leaving 24 bases between. Germline lookup yields CDR1 DFQATT and CDR2 SNEGSKA (reference sequence). This chain's CDR3 is CSARKAPSSARNYEQYF. In DNA form, the CDR3 reads TGCAGTGCTAGGAAGGCCCCGTCTAGCGCGAGAAACTACGAGCAGTACTTC.

This clonotype was seen only a few times. The chain combines TRBV14 with TRBJ2-3; 9 positions match TRBD1. CDR1 SGHDN and CDR2 FVKESK come from the germline V gene. CDR3 length equals 15 residues. The V and J ends lost 4 bases and 2 bases, in that order; junction bases with no gene match: 4. CDR3 coding DNA: TGTGCCAGCAGCCGGGACAGGGAGGTCACAGATACGCAGTATTTT. Residues: CASSRDREVTDTQYF.

The chain joins TRBV12-3 or TRBV12-4 to TRBJ1-2, with D possibly TRBD1 on 6 matching bases. V was cut by 6 bases and J by 5 bases, with 13 bases left in between. There are 13 residues in the CDR3. CDR3 region: CASRAGERYGYTF. CDR3 nucleotide sequence: TGTGCCAGCAGAGCAGGGGAACGGTATGGCTACACCTTC.

This rearrangement joins TRBV5-5 to TRBJ2-3, with no clear D. The CDR3 has 15 residues. Looked up from germline, CDR1 is SGHKS and CDR2 is YYEKEE (reference sequence). Trimming pared 10 bases from V and 0 bases from J, leaving 18 bases between. The CDR3 protein is CACTHPPPSTDTQYF. The CDR3 DNA reads as TGTGCCTGCACCCATCCCCCCCCTAGCACAGATACGCAGTATTTT.

This clonotype has a handful of counts. The CDR3 reads CASSQDPGTGEFF. CDR3 DNA sequence: TGTGCCAGCAGCCAAGACCCGGGGACAGGGGAGTTCTTC. V and J are TRBV3-1 and TRBJ2-1, with TRBD1 identical over 10 bases. Germline lookup yields CDR1 LGHDT and CDR2 YNNKEL (reference sequence). The J segment lost 14 bases and the V segment lost 0 bases, leaving 4 bases of the junction unmatched. The CDR3 is 13 residues long.

This clonotype was observed at least ten times. The V and J genes are TRBV11-2 and TRBJ1-2; D uncertain. Germline CDR1 is SGHAT and CDR2 is FQNNGV. V lost 3 bases and J lost 6, with 11 bases in between. The CDR3 sequence is 13 residues long. CDR3 amino acids: CASSLDSWDGYTF. The CDR3 coding sequence is TGTGCCAGCAGCTTGGACTCCTGGGATGGCTACACCTTC.

J is TRBJ2-5 and V is TRBV15; 7 bases are a match to TRBD2. This CDR3 is 15 amino acids long. V trimming: 1 base; J trimming: 0 bases; junction bases outside the gene matches: 2. Germline V gene data show CDR1 as LNHNV and CDR2 as YYDKDF (reference sequence). The chain's CDR3 is CATSRVAGDQETQYF. In DNA, the CDR3 is TGTGCCACCAGCAGAGTTGCGGGGGACCAAGAGACCCAGTACTTC.

The chain has TRBV12-3 or TRBV12-4 and TRBJ1-2; 12 positions agree with TRBD1. CDR3 length: 16 amino acids. With V trimmed by 5 bases and J by 8 bases, 12 bases remained unmatched. The chain's CDR3 is CASSPTPGQGAVGYTF. CDR3 DNA: TGTGCCAGCAGTCCTACACCGGGACAGGGGGCCGTAGGCTACACCTTC.

A few counts support this clonotype. The chain uses TRBV24-1 and TRBJ2-5; 7 positions agree with TRBD1. In germline, CDR1 is KGHDR, CDR2 SFDVKD. The CDR3 totals 16 residues. V shed 3 bases and J 1 base; nucleotides not matched to a gene: 7. The CDR3 sequence: CATSDLDRASQETQYF. The DNA for the CDR3 is TGTGCCACCAGTGATCTTGACAGGGCCTCCCAAGAGACCCAGTACTTC.

This clonotype occurred a few times. The chain employs TRBV19 and TRBJ2-5; 9 positions agree with TRBD1. This CDR3 contains 15 residues. V shed 4 bases, J shed 7 bases, and the junction held 10 bases outside the gene matches. Germline-derived CDR1 and CDR2 are LNHDA and SQIVND (reference sequence). CDR3 residues: CASSTWDRARVTQYF. The CDR3 DNA sequence: TGTGCCAGTAGTACCTGGGACAGGGCGCGGGTGACCCAGTACTTC.

The chain joins TRBV2 to TRBJ2-5; D gene unclear. Germline loops: CDR1 SNHLY, CDR2 FYNNEI. Trimming took 7 bases from V and 4 from J, leaving 10 bases between them. This CDR3 spans 12 amino acids. CDR3 region: CASNMVRETQYF. The CDR3 DNA reads as TGTGCCAGCAACATGGTCCGAGAGACCCAGTACTTC.